The 14 T cell receptor beta chains presented below share a single source sample, sequenced in a study of cytomegalovirus exposure and HLA in healthy donors. Sequenced by immunoSEQ multiplex PCR; TCRdb stores in-frame clones only, minus some. The sample lists about 330,000 clones, 86% seen once, with roughly 0.8% in the top ten. The sample comprised PBMCs. These receptors were obtained from a woman between 18 and 29 years old in good health and CMV-seronegative.

On this clone itself: The germline gene is not matched at one end of the junction; a read error may be the cause. This chain links TRBV5-1 with TRBJ2-2, with 12 nucleotides matching TRBD1. Germline V lookup: CDR1 SGHRS, CDR2 YFSETQ. The CDR3 covers 16 residues. CDR3 loop: CASSLGQGATTGELFF. CDR3 nucleotide sequence: TGCGCCAGCAGTTTGGGACAGGGGGCGACCACCGGGGAGCTGTTTTTT. Full variable domain (missing parts from reference TRBV5-1 and TRBJ2-2): KAGVTQTPRYLIKTRGQQVTLSCSPISGHRSVSWYQQTPGQGLQFLFEYFSETQRNKGNFPGRFSGRQFSNSRSEMNVSTLELGDSALYLCASSLGQGATTGELFFGEGSRLTVL.

This chain joins TRBV6-5 and TRBJ2-5; D remains unclear. The germline CDR1 and CDR2 sequences are MNHEY and SVGAGI. CDR3 length equals 16 residues. The ends were cut back, 2 bases at V and 2 bases at J, with 15 bases in the middle. As DNA, the CDR3 is TGTGCCAGCAGTTACGGCAGAGGAAGTAGTCAAGAGACCCAGTACTTC. It specifies CASSYGRGSSQETQYF.

The V gene is TRBV7-9, the J gene TRBJ1-5; 8 bases are shared with TRBD1. Losses at the gene ends were 5 bases for V and 0 bases for J; bases not matched to a gene: 9. The germline V gene has CDR1 SEHNR and CDR2 FQNEAQ (reference sequence). CDR3 length: 17 residues. The CDR3 is CASSPETGAYSNQPQHF. In nucleotides, the CDR3 is TGTGCCAGCAGCCCCGAGACAGGGGCCTATAGCAATCAGCCCCAGCATTTT. The variable domain in full, with the rest retrieved from reference TRBV7-9 and TRBJ1-5, is DTGVSQNPRHKITKRGQNVTFRCDPISEHNRLYWYRQTLGQGPEFLTYFQNEAQLEKSRLLSDRFSAERPKGSFSTLEIQRTEQGDSAMYLCASSPETGAYSNQPQHFGDGTRLSIL.

This clone was detected once. This chain links TRBV7-9 with TRBJ2-2; a possible D gene is TRBD2 (5 bases). The CDR3 sequence is 14 residues long. Germline V gene data show CDR1 as SEHNR and CDR2 as FQNEAQ (reference sequence). V gave up 5 bases and J gave up 1 base, with 8 bases separating them. The CDR3: CASSTGLNTGELFF. CDR3 DNA: TGTGCCAGCAGCACGGGATTGAACACCGGGGAGCTGTTTTTT.

V is TRBV19 and J is TRBJ1-5; weak D call: TRBD1 (5 bases). This CDR3 spans 15 amino acids. CDR1 is LNHDA, CDR2 SQIVND, per germline (reference sequence). V lost 3 bases, J lost 3 bases, and 12 bases lay in between. In DNA, the CDR3 is TGTGCCAGTAGTATGGCAGGGAATATCAATCAGCCCCAGCATTTT. As protein: CASSMAGNINQPQHF.

This sequence joins TRBV5-1 and TRBJ2-2; D is uncertain. The CDR3 is 13 residues long. V lost 3 bases and J lost 1, with 4 bases in between. Germline V gene lookup returns CDR1 SGHRS and CDR2 YFSETQ. CDR3: CASSSENTGELFF. In DNA, the CDR3 is TGCGCCAGCAGCTCAGAGAACACCGGGGAGCTGTTTTTT.

This chain joins TRBV7-9 and TRBJ2-7, with 9 bases identical to TRBD1. This CDR3 spans 14 amino acids. The germline V gene encodes CDR1 SEHNR and CDR2 FQNEAQ (reference sequence). V dropped 6 bases and J dropped 6; count of bases not matched to a gene: 9. The CDR3 DNA is TGTGCCAGCAGTTGGGACAGGGCCCTCAGCGAGCAGTACTTC. Residues: CASSWDRALSEQYF. Full variable domain (missing parts from reference TRBV7-9 and TRBJ2-7): DTGVSQNPRHKITKRGQNVTFRCDPISEHNRLYWYRQTLGQGPEFLTYFQNEAQLEKSRLLSDRFSAERPKGSFSTLEIQRTEQGDSAMYLCASSWDRALSEQYFGPGTRLTVT.

J is TRBJ2-7 and V is TRBV7-9; 7 positions agree with TRBD2. The CDR3 totals 13 residues. J gave up 3 bases and V 3 bases, and 2 bases lay outside the gene matches. The germline V gene has CDR1 SEHNR and CDR2 FQNEAQ (reference sequence). CDR3 in DNA: TGTGCCAGCAGCTTTCGGGGGGACTACGAGCAGTACTTC. Amino acid sequence: CASSFRGDYEQYF.

This clone was picked up a small number of times. This chain's CDR3 is CASSPPTGIGTEAFF. The CDR3 DNA reads TGTGCCAGCAGTCCCCCAACGGGGATAGGGACTGAAGCTTTCTTT. V usage is TRBV27 and J usage is TRBJ1-1, with no clear D. CDR1 and CDR2 (germline): MNHEY, SMNVEV (reference sequence). The V end was cut by 5 bases, the J end by 5 bases, with 18 bases between. The CDR3 length is 15 residues.

This chain connects TRBV6-5 to TRBJ2-3, with a possible D match to TRBD2 (5 bases). Deletions cut 5 bases from V and 1 base from J, with 13 bases between. Germline V gives CDR1 MNHEY, CDR2 SVGAGI. The CDR3 sequence is 15 residues long. CDR3 loop: CASSPGGLGTDTQYF. The CDR3 bases are TGTGCCAGCAGTCCAGGCGGGCTAGGCACAGATACGCAGTATTTT.

This chain uses TRBV10-3 with TRBJ1-3; possibly TRBD1 for D (5 bases). There are 15 residues in the CDR3. Germline loops: CDR1 ENHRY, CDR2 SYGVKD. Trimming cost V 6 bases and J 4 bases, with 16 bases left between them. CDR3 protein: CAIRGGTAEGNTIYF. The CDR3 nucleotides read TGTGCCATCAGGGGGGGGACCGCTGAAGGAAACACCATATATTTT.

The chain joins TRBV25-1 to TRBJ2-7; 13 bases map to TRBD2. The CDR3 is 15 residues long. Germline V CDR1 and CDR2: MGHDK, SYGVNS. With 4 bases clipped from V and 3 bases from J, the junction kept 3 bases outside the gene matches. The CDR3, as DNA: TGTGCCAGCAGTGCCCGGACTAGCGGGAGCTACGAGCAGTACTTC. Translated, it gives CASSARTSGSYEQYF.

This rearrangement joins TRBV6-1 to TRBJ2-4, with D maybe TRBD2 (5 bases). CDR1 is MNHNS, CDR2 SASEGT, per germline. The V gene lost 6 bases and the J gene lost 0 bases, with 12 bases spanning the gap. CDR3 length: 15 residues. CDR3 sequence (DNA): TGTGCCAGCAGAACGGGAATCGGAGCCAAAAACATTCAGTACTTC. It is translated as CASRTGIGAKNIQYF.

This chain links TRBV4-3 with TRBJ2-2; 12 nucleotides line up with TRBD2. The CDR3 extends over 17 amino acids. The V gene end was trimmed by 3 bases and the J gene end by 1 base; junction bases not matched to a gene: 3. The germline CDR1 and CDR2 sequences are LGHNA and YSLEER. The CDR3 loop reads CASSHRLAGENTGELFF. CDR3 coding DNA: TGCGCCAGCAGCCATAGACTAGCGGGAGAGAACACCGGGGAGCTGTTTTTT.